The clone carrying this TCR beta chain was picked up a small number of times. Its cognate antigen is unknown. Amplification targeted TCR beta CDR3 regions from RNA transcripts. When the TCR CDR3 underwent first-round RT-PCR, the HTBI primer set was used. MiXCR, applied by TCRdb to the multiplex PCR reads, yields one record per CDR3 protein. Among a few hundred thousand distinct CDR3 sequences listed, around 16% were seen once. The data are from a study of T cells in Graves' hyperthyroidism and ophthalmopathy. Study conclusions and caveats: Model-based prediction identified ophthalmopathy a median approximately 6.2 months prior to its onset.

What was sequenced was blood. This TCR was recovered from a woman in her thirties with Graves' hyperthyroidism.

The CDR3 DNA reads TGTGCCAGCAGTTACGCAGGGAACAATGAGCAGTTCTTC. Protein product: CASSYAGNNEQFF. The V and J genes are TRBV6-2 or TRBV6-3 and TRBJ2-1; D is perhaps TRBD1 (5 bases). Between the trimmed V and J ends, which lost 2 bases and 5 bases, there was a span of 7 bases. Per germline, CDR1 MNHEY and CDR2 SVGEGT. CDR3 size: 13 residues.